A single sample is the source of the 26 T cell receptor beta chains below, sequenced in a study of T cell repertoires in cytomegalovirus infection. TCRdb re-analysed the reads in MiXCR, keeping a single row per CDR3 protein. The profile shows 740,000 or so distinct CDR3 sequences, 35% to 45% of them singletons. Sequenced input: PBMCs. These receptors originate from a human donor in good health (CMV status not recorded). Some clones in this sample may be carry-over from other donors' samples.

Only a few counts were recorded for this clonotype. The gene calls are TRBV20-1 and TRBJ2-7; possible D gene TRBD2, 6 bases. Looked up from germline, CDR1 is DFQATT and CDR2 is SNEGSKA (reference sequence). This CDR3 contains 13 residues. V gave up 5 bases and J gave up 2 bases, with 13 bases separating them. The CDR3, as DNA: TGCAGTGCTTTCGGGGGAAACCCCTACGAGCAGTACTTC. Its protein is CSAFGGNPYEQYF.

There are many counts of this clonotype. CDR3 in DNA: TGTGCCAGCAGCTTAAAGGGGACGCCTCTAGCCAAAAACATTCAGTACTTC. Translated, it gives CASSLKGTPLAKNIQYF. The V gene is TRBV7-2, the J gene TRBJ2-4; possibly TRBD1 or TRBD2 for D (5 bases each). The CDR3 runs to 17 residues. The V gene's germline CDR1 is SGHTA and CDR2 FQGNSA. Trimming took 2 bases from V and 0 from J, leaving 14 bases between them.

The V gene is TRBV19, the J gene TRBJ2-7; D possibly corresponds to TRBD1 (5 bases). Trimming left V 3 bases short and J 2 bases short, with 8 bases between. Germline V lookup: CDR1 LNHDA, CDR2 SQIVND (reference sequence). The CDR3 is 13 residues long. CDR3 region: CASSMTETYEQYF. Here the CDR3 DNA reads TGTGCCAGTAGTATGACAGAAACCTACGAGCAGTACTTC.

This clonotype was seen a handful of times. This rearrangement joins TRBV7-8 to TRBJ2-3; no definite D call. With 2 bases removed from V and 1 base from J, the gap between germline ends came to 13 bases. Per the germline V gene, CDR1 is SGHVS and CDR2 is FQNEAQ. The CDR3 consists of 16 residues. CDR3 in amino acids: CASSLQDGRGTDTQYF. Written as DNA, the CDR3 is TGTGCCAGCAGCTTACAGGATGGTCGCGGCACAGATACGCAGTATTTT.

The table lists this clonotype with a few counts. The chain uses TRBV12-3 or TRBV12-4 and TRBJ1-5, with D tentatively TRBD1 (6 bases). V shed 3 bases and J shed 3 bases, with 12 bases lying between them. This CDR3 region has 15 residues. CDR3 region: CASSFWGATNQPQHF. CDR3 coding DNA: TGTGCCAGCAGTTTCTGGGGGGCGACCAATCAGCCCCAGCATTTT.

This clonotype was seen more than once but under ten times. V usage is TRBV2 and J usage is TRBJ1-1, with a tentative D call TRBD1 (5 bases). CDR3 length: 16 amino acids. Trimming shortened V by 0 bases and J by 0 bases, and 11 bases separated the two germline ends. Germline loops: CDR1 SNHLY, CDR2 FYNNEI. The chain's CDR3 is CASSEALGRLNTEAFF. The CDR3 nucleotides are TGTGCCAGCAGTGAAGCGCTGGGGCGGCTGAACACTGAAGCTTTCTTT.

At least ten counts were recorded for this clonotype. V and J are TRBV7-2 and TRBJ1-1, with 7 nucleotides matching TRBD1. This CDR3 has 16 amino acids. V gave up 5 bases and J gave up 1 base; unmatched junction bases: 10. CDR1 SGHTA and CDR2 FQGNSA come from the germline V gene. The CDR3 DNA reads as TGTGCCAGCAGCCCGGACAGGCTTCGCCGGAACACTGAAGCTTTCTTT. Translating gives CASSPDRLRRNTEAFF.

The chain combines TRBV12-3 or TRBV12-4 with TRBJ1-2; 7 nucleotides align to TRBD1. V was pared by 3 bases and J by 7 bases, with 8 bases of the junction left unmatched. The CDR3 loop spans 14 amino acids. The chain's CDR3 is CASSLTGLDPGYTF. DNA for the CDR3: TGTGCCAGCAGTTTGACAGGGTTAGACCCTGGCTACACCTTC.

The rearrangement uses TRBV2 and TRBJ1-2; 9 bases line up with TRBD1. The germline gives CDR1 SNHLY, CDR2 FYNNEI. The length of the CDR3 is 18 residues. The ends lost 3 bases at V and 0 bases at J; junction bases unmatched: 11. The CDR3 loop reads CASSDGGRTGAANYGYTF. The CDR3 region has the DNA TGTGCCAGCAGTGATGGGGGGAGGACAGGGGCAGCTAACTATGGCTACACCTTC. Variable domain in full (rest from reference TRBV2 and TRBJ1-2): EPEVTQTPSHQVTQMGQEVILRCVPISNHLYFYWYRQILGQKVEFLVSFYNNEISEKSEIFDDQFSVERPDGSNFTLKIRSTKLEDSAMYFCASSDGGRTGAANYGYTFGSGTRLTVV.

This clonotype has only a few counts. The rearrangement joins TRBV12-3 or TRBV12-4 to TRBJ2-1; D unresolved. This CDR3 is built from 12 residues. The V end lost 4 bases, the J end lost 7 bases, and 8 bases lay between the germline ends. CDR3 bases: TGTGCCAGCAGTTACGTACCGAATGAGCAGTTCTTC. This sequence encodes CASSYVPNEQFF.

The CDR3 DNA sequence: TGTGCCAGCAGGCAGGCGGGGACCTATGGCTACACCTTC. This sequence encodes CASRQAGTYGYTF. The V call is TRBV28, the J call TRBJ1-2; maybe TRBD1 (5 bases). Trimming pared 6 bases from V and 4 bases from J, leaving 12 bases between. CDR3 length: 13 amino acids. CDR1 is MDHEN and CDR2 is SYDVKM in the germline V gene.

The rearrangement joins TRBV15 to TRBJ2-5; the match to TRBD2 covers 7 bases. Germline V CDR1 and CDR2: LNHNV, YYDKDF (reference sequence). This CDR3 is 14 amino acids long. With V trimmed by 6 bases and J by 5 bases, 9 bases remained unmatched. The CDR3 DNA sequence: TGTGCCACCAGGGGTGGTAGGGGAGGGGAGACCCAGTACTTC. Its translation is CATRGGRGGETQYF.

The CDR3 DNA reads TGTGCCAGCAGCAGTGGACAGGCCGATGAGCAGTTCTTC. Its protein product is CASSSGQADEQFF. V is TRBV7-2 and J is TRBJ2-1, with TRBD1 matching 7 bases. The trim removed 5 bases at V and 8 bases at J, leaving 6 bases unmatched. The CDR3 extends over 13 amino acids. Germline CDR1 SGHTA, CDR2 FQGNSA.

This clonotype was detected ten times or more. This chain joins TRBV5-6 and TRBJ1-1; D is unclear. Between the trimmed V and J ends, which lost 2 bases and 11 bases, there was a span of 19 bases. The length of the CDR3 is 14 residues. The germline V gene encodes CDR1 SGHDT and CDR2 YYEEEE. CDR3 loop: CASSFFFGFRRAFF. The CDR3 coding sequence is TGTGCCAGCAGCTTCTTTTTTGGCTTTCGAAGGGCTTTCTTT.

The genes are TRBV20-1 and TRBJ1-5; D is perhaps TRBD1 (5 bases). Germline V gene lookup returns CDR1 DFQATT and CDR2 SNEGSKA (reference sequence). Trimming removed 3 bases at V and 0 bases at J, with 15 bases between. The length of the CDR3 is 16 residues. The CDR3 reads CSASIPGLGSNQPQHF. CDR3 DNA: TGCAGTGCTAGTATACCGGGGCTGGGTAGCAATCAGCCCCAGCATTTT.

The chain couples TRBV3-1 to TRBJ1-3, with D possibly being TRBD1 (5 bases). Germline assignment: CDR1 LGHDT and CDR2 YNNKEL (reference sequence). Trimming took off 5 bases at V and 4 bases at J, with 9 bases between the two ends. The CDR3 is 13 amino acids. CDR3 residues: CASSDNRGNTIYF. The CDR3 coding sequence is TGTGCCAGCAGCGATAACAGGGGAAACACCATATATTTT.

The J gene is TRBJ2-2, the V gene TRBV3-1; tentative D call: TRBD2 (6 bases). This CDR3 is built from 14 residues. Trimming took off 5 bases at V and 7 bases at J, with 14 bases between the two ends. Germline loops: CDR1 LGHDT, CDR2 YNNKEL (reference sequence). DNA for the CDR3: TGTGCCAGCAGCGGCGGGGCTTGGGGCGGGGAGCTGTTTTTT. Its protein product is CASSGGAWGGELFF.

Only a few counts were recorded for this clonotype. The chain joins TRBV30 to TRBJ1-5, with a weak D call TRBD1 (6 bases). This CDR3 region has 15 residues. Trimming shortened V by 2 bases and J by 5 bases, and 16 bases separated the two germline ends. Germline V CDR1 and CDR2: GTSNPN, SVGIG (reference sequence). The CDR3 protein is CAWSRGTTLDQPQHF. The CDR3 nucleotides are TGTGCCTGGAGTCGGGGGACAACACTGGATCAGCCCCAGCATTTT.

This clonotype turned up a few times. Written as DNA, the CDR3 is TGCGCCAGCAGCTCCGGGACTAGCACAGATACGCAGTATTTT. This encodes CASSSGTSTDTQYF. The V call is TRBV5-1, the J call TRBJ2-3; tentatively, D is TRBD2 (6 bases). V was shortened by 3 bases and J by 0 bases, with 8 bases between the two germline ends. The CDR3 has 14 amino acids. Per the germline V gene, CDR1 is SGHRS and CDR2 is YFSETQ. The whole variable domain, filled in from reference TRBV5-1 and TRBJ2-3, reads KAGVTQTPRYLIKTRGQQVTLSCSPISGHRSVSWYQQTPGQGLQFLFEYFSETQRNKGNFPGRFSGRQFSNSRSEMNVSTLELGDSALYLCASSSGTSTDTQYFGPGTRLTVL.

The chain joins TRBV29-1 to TRBJ2-2, with D perhaps matching TRBD2 (6 bases). CDR1 and CDR2 from the germline V gene are SQVTM and ANQGSEA. The CDR3 loop spans 15 amino acids. With 4 bases removed from V and 0 bases from J, the gap between germline ends came to 12 bases. CDR3 DNA sequence: TGCAGCGTTGCCACCGGAGGGGCGAACACCGGGGAGCTGTTTTTT. Its protein product is CSVATGGANTGELFF.

This clonotype has just a few counts. This rearrangement joins TRBV4-1 to TRBJ2-2; 9 nucleotides match TRBD2. V shed 0 bases and J 0 bases; nucleotides not matched to a gene: 2. The CDR3 is 17 residues long. Germline V lookup: CDR1 MGHRA, CDR2 YSYEKL. The CDR3 sequence: CASSQESSGANTGELFF. The CDR3 nucleotides are TGCGCCAGCAGCCAAGAATCTAGCGGGGCGAACACCGGGGAGCTGTTTTTT.

This chain links TRBV6-6 with TRBJ1-5, with D possibly matching TRBD1 (5 bases). CDR1 MNHNY and CDR2 SVGAGI come from the germline V gene (reference sequence). V lost 6 bases and J lost 8, with 14 bases in between. The CDR3 totals 13 residues. The DNA for the CDR3 is TGTGCCAGCAGCCGGGACGGGACTAAGCCCCAGCATTTT. Its protein product is CASSRDGTKPQHF.

The V gene is TRBV7-9, the J gene TRBJ2-5; 7 bases are a match to TRBD2. The trim removed 0 bases at V and 4 bases at J, leaving 8 bases unmatched. The CDR3 extends over 16 amino acids. Germline V CDR1 and CDR2: SEHNR, FQNEAQ (reference sequence). DNA for the CDR3: TGTGCCAGCAGCTTAGCGCTGACTAGCCTGGGAGAGACCCAGTACTTC. This translates into CASSLALTSLGETQYF. Drawing the rest from reference TRBV7-9 and TRBJ2-5, the complete variable domain is DTGVSQNPRHKITKRGQNVTFRCDPISEHNRLYWYRQTLGQGPEFLTYFQNEAQLEKSRLLSDRFSAERPKGSFSTLEIQRTEQGDSAMYLCASSLALTSLGETQYFGPGTRLLVL.

This chain connects TRBV24-1 to TRBJ2-2; TRBD1 agrees at 7 bases. The trim removed 6 bases at V and 7 bases at J, leaving 4 bases unmatched. CDR3 length: 13 amino acids. Germline V CDR1 and CDR2: KGHDR, SFDVKD. CDR3 DNA: TGTGCCACCAGTCGACAGGGATACGGGGAGCTGTTTTTT. Protein product: CATSRQGYGELFF.

This clonotype was counted a few times. The V gene is TRBV27, the J gene TRBJ2-7; maybe TRBD1 (6 bases). There are 14 residues in the CDR3. In germline, CDR1 is MNHEY, CDR2 SMNVEV (reference sequence). The V gene lost 6 bases and the J gene lost 4 bases, with 16 bases spanning the gap. CDR3 residues: CASSIQGNWYEQYF. CDR3 bases: TGTGCCAGCAGCATCCAGGGGAATTGGTACGAGCAGTACTTC.

This clonotype was recorded at least ten times. The chain has TRBV11-2 and TRBJ1-4; D is unresolved. The length of the CDR3 is 16 residues. V was trimmed by 5 bases and J by 5 bases, leaving 18 bases between them. The V gene's germline CDR1 is SGHAT and CDR2 FQNNGV. The CDR3 DNA follows: TGTGCCAGCAGCCCCCTGCCGGGAGGATTAAATGAAAAACTGTTTTTT. Protein product: CASSPLPGGLNEKLFF.